These 22 T cell receptor beta chains share one sample of origin, sequenced in a study of T cell responses to AZD1222 COVID-19 vaccine. Assay used: immunoSEQ multiplex PCR; TCRdb lists only in-frame clones, some missing. The sample lists roughly 120,000 clones; about 91% were seen once. The specimen comprised peripheral blood, sampled on day 0 of AZD1222 vaccination. The receptor set was obtained from an adult in good health.

V is TRBV19 and J is TRBJ1-2; D is possibly TRBD1 (5 bases). This CDR3 comprises 12 residues. Trimming took off 6 bases at V and 8 bases at J, with 13 bases between the two ends. Germline lookup yields CDR1 LNHDA and CDR2 SQIVND (reference sequence). CDR3 region: CASSAGRLGYTF. CDR3 DNA sequence: TGTGCCAGTAGCGCAGGGAGGTTAGGCTACACCTTC.

V gene TRBV19 combines with J gene TRBJ1-4, with D unclear. Germline lookup yields CDR1 LNHDA and CDR2 SQIVND (reference sequence). Trimming took off 7 bases at V and 8 bases at J, with 17 bases between the two ends. This CDR3 is built from 14 residues. CDR3 loop: CASTSYPGREKLFF. DNA of the CDR3: TGTGCCAGTACCTCTTACCCGGGTCGGGAAAAACTGTTTTTT.

The chain carries TRBV3-1 (or the pseudogene TRBV3-2) and TRBJ1-3; D remains ambiguous. Trimming removed 0 bases from V and 0 bases from J, with 12 bases in between. The germline V gene has CDR1 LGHDT and CDR2 YNNKEL (reference sequence). This CDR3 spans 17 amino acids. The CDR3 DNA follows: TGTGCCAGCAGCCAAGAGTTGCGACGGAACTCTGGAAACACCATATATTTT. Its protein product is CASSQELRRNSGNTIYF.

The V call is TRBV4-1, the J call TRBJ1-1; D is unclear. The V gene's germline CDR1 is MGHRA and CDR2 YSYEKL. Between the trimmed V and J ends, which lost 3 bases and 0 bases, there was a span of 5 bases. The CDR3 spans 13 residues. In DNA, the CDR3 is TGCGCCAGCAGCCAGACGGTGAACACTGAAGCTTTCTTT. It is translated as CASSQTVNTEAFF.

The chain couples TRBV10-3 to TRBJ2-5; TRBD1 is a possible D gene (5 bases). The CDR3 has 16 amino acids. V was cut by 4 bases and J by 7 bases, with 22 bases left in between. Germline V gene data show CDR1 as ENHRY and CDR2 as SYGVKD. The CDR3 DNA sequence: TGTGCCATCAGTGTCTCTAGGGGATCTTCGTATGGGACCCAGTACTTC. Its translation: CAISVSRGSSYGTQYF.

This clone came up once. The chain uses TRBV5-4 and TRBJ2-1; tentative D call: TRBD1 (5 bases). The CDR3 length is 14 residues. From germline, CDR1 is SGHNT and CDR2 YYREEE (reference sequence). V was clipped by 7 bases and J by 3 bases, with 14 bases between them. This chain's CDR3 is CASRTQENYNEQFF. The CDR3 DNA is TGTGCCAGCCGCACACAGGAGAACTACAATGAGCAGTTCTTC.

This chain joins TRBV5-4 and TRBJ1-6; 8 nucleotides match TRBD1. Trimming removed 4 bases from V and 7 bases from J; junction bases left unmatched: 7. CDR3 length equals 15 residues. CDR1 is SGHNT, CDR2 YYREEE, per germline (reference sequence). The CDR3 coding sequence is TGTGCCAGCAGCGCTGGACAGGGAAGGAATTCACCCCTCCACTTT. It codes for CASSAGQGRNSPLHF.

The V and J genes are TRBV5-6 and TRBJ2-5; 7 bases are a match to TRBD1. The germline V gene has CDR1 SGHDT and CDR2 YYEEEE. This CDR3 region has 14 residues. The V and J ends lost 3 bases and 2 bases, in that order; junction bases with no gene match: 4. CDR3 coding DNA: TGTGCCAGCAGCTGGGGGACAGAGCAAGAGACCCAGTACTTC. Translated, it gives CASSWGTEQETQYF.

The chain couples TRBV2 to TRBJ2-3; 8 bases line up with TRBD2. This CDR3 region has 15 residues. Germline assignment: CDR1 SNHLY and CDR2 FYNNEI. The J segment lost 5 bases and the V segment lost 4 bases, leaving 8 bases of the junction unmatched. In DNA form, the CDR3 reads TGTGCCAGCAGTGTTTCGGGAGGGCCAAGAGATACGCAGTATTTT. It encodes CASSVSGGPRDTQYF.

The rearrangement links TRBV29-1 to TRBJ1-2; D is perhaps TRBD1 (6 bases). This CDR3 has 12 amino acids. V gave up 7 bases and J gave up 8 bases, with 17 bases separating them. Germline values: CDR1 SQVTM, CDR2 ANQGSEA. This CDR3 is CSGQQGIGGYTF. CDR3 in DNA: TGCAGCGGACAACAGGGAATAGGAGGCTACACCTTC.

CDR3 protein: CASSDWTGTSYEQYF. The CDR3 DNA sequence: TGCGCCAGCAGCGACTGGACAGGGACCTCCTACGAGCAGTACTTC. The chain links TRBV5-1 to TRBJ2-7; 8 bases line up with TRBD1. The ends lost 4 bases at V and 0 bases at J; junction bases unmatched: 6. Germline loops: CDR1 SGHRS, CDR2 YFSETQ. The CDR3 is 15 amino acids.

The V gene is TRBV5-1, the J gene TRBJ2-3, with TRBD1 as a possible D gene (6 bases). The germline V gene has CDR1 SGHRS and CDR2 YFSETQ. The CDR3 is 15 residues long. Trimming stripped 5 bases from V and 0 bases from J, with 13 bases between. This chain's CDR3 is CASRAADRSTDTQYF. The CDR3 DNA is TGCGCCAGCAGGGCCGCCGACAGGAGCACAGATACGCAGTATTTT.

The rearrangement links TRBV6-4 to TRBJ2-5, with 11 bases lining up with TRBD2. The V and J ends lost 10 bases and 5 bases, in that order; junction bases with no gene match: 3. Germline CDR1 is MRHNA and CDR2 is SNTAGT. There are 12 residues in the CDR3. The CDR3 spells CATLAGGETQYF. CDR3 nucleotides: TGTGCCACCTTAGCGGGAGGGGAGACCCAGTACTTC.

The rearrangement uses TRBV6-5 and TRBJ1-2, with D possibly matching TRBD1 (5 bases). The CDR3 runs to 15 residues. V was pared by 4 bases and J by 3 bases, with 15 bases between. Germline assignment: CDR1 MNHEY and CDR2 SVGAGI. CDR3 sequence: CASSSGAGRHYGYTF. The CDR3 nucleotides are TGTGCCAGCAGTTCCGGTGCGGGGCGACACTATGGCTACACCTTC.

The gene calls are TRBV2 and TRBJ2-7; D is tentatively TRBD1 or TRBD2 (5 bases each). CDR1 SNHLY and CDR2 FYNNEI come from the germline V gene. CDR3 size: 14 residues. Trimming took 3 bases from V and 2 from J, leaving 11 bases between them. Here the CDR3 DNA reads TGTGCCAGCAGTGAGGGGACGGGTCCCTACGAGCAGTACTTC. This gives the protein CASSEGTGPYEQYF.

The CDR3 DNA is TGTGCCAGCAGCCAAACGGGGAGCTCCTACAATGAGCAGTTCTTC. Translating gives CASSQTGSSYNEQFF. The chain combines TRBV4-2 with TRBJ2-1; weak D call: TRBD2 (5 bases). V lost 2 bases and J 0 bases, leaving 8 bases between the germline ends. The CDR3 contains 15 residues. CDR1 and CDR2 (germline): LGHNA, YNFKEQ.

The CDR3, as DNA: TGCGCCAGCAGCTCTTCGGTCTACAATGAGCAGTTCTTC. This sequence encodes CASSSSVYNEQFF. The rearrangement uses TRBV5-1 and TRBJ2-1; no reliable D call. The CDR3 totals 13 residues. Germline assignment: CDR1 SGHRS and CDR2 YFSETQ. V dropped 3 bases and J dropped 3 bases, with 7 bases sitting between them.

This chain's CDR3 is CAGGAGNQPQHF. The CDR3 DNA follows: TGTGCGGGGGGTGCGGGCAATCAGCCCCAGCATTTT. This sequence joins TRBV12-3 or TRBV12-4 and TRBJ1-5; D is perhaps TRBD1 (5 bases). The CDR3 contains 12 residues.

The chain employs TRBV7-2 and TRBJ2-1; 10 bases map to TRBD2. Germline CDR1 and CDR2: SGHTA and FQGNSA. The CDR3 spans 14 residues. V was pared by 1 base and J by 9 bases, with 3 bases of the junction left unmatched. Here the CDR3 reads CASSLGGTSAEQFF. In DNA form, the CDR3 reads TGTGCCAGCAGCTTAGGGGGGACTAGCGCTGAGCAGTTCTTC.

The CDR3 is CASSPHGEGRGSPLHF. Written as DNA, the CDR3 is TGTGCCAGCAGTCCACACGGCGAGGGACGTGGTTCACCCCTCCACTTT. The rearrangement links TRBV25-1 to TRBJ1-6, with D possibly being TRBD1 (5 bases). The CDR3 runs 16 residues. Germline V gene sequence: CDR1 MGHDK, CDR2 SYGVNS. V lost 5 bases and J lost 9, with 20 bases in between. Combining the CDR3 with reference TRBV25-1 and TRBJ1-6 gives the whole variable domain EADIYQTPRYLVIGTGKKITLECSQTMGHDKMYWYQQDPGMELHLIHYSYGVNSTEKGDLSSESTVSRIRTEHFPLTLESARPSHTSQYLCASSPHGEGRGSPLHFGNGTRLTVT.

This chain joins TRBV2 and TRBJ2-3; 10 bases are a match to TRBD2. V dropped 2 bases and J dropped 4; count of bases not matched to a gene: 9. The CDR3 loop spans 17 amino acids. The germline gives CDR1 SNHLY, CDR2 FYNNEI. CDR3 in amino acids: CASSEKGLARAADTQYF. The CDR3 DNA reads TGTGCCAGCAGTGAAAAGGGACTAGCGAGGGCGGCAGATACGCAGTATTTT.

This clone was seen once. The V call is TRBV6-6, the J call TRBJ1-5, with no clear D. The CDR3 spans 12 residues. The V gene lost 9 bases and the J gene lost 7 bases, with 13 bases spanning the gap. Germline loops: CDR1 MNHNY, CDR2 SVGAGI (reference sequence). CDR3: CASQDRGQPQHF. For the CDR3, the DNA is TGTGCCAGTCAGGACCGCGGGCAGCCCCAGCATTTT.